Given below is one T cell receptor (beta chain) in context. The antigen is unknown. This sample stems from a study of CD8 T cells in Susac syndrome. CD8+ and CD4+ T cells from blood underwent TCR beta sequencing, which was carried out in a high-throughput format. CD8+ and CD4+ T cells were negatively isolated; TEMRA cells were FACS-enriched. Germline V CDR1 and CDR2: MNHEY, SMNVEV (reference sequence). CDR3 size: 14 residues. V lost 7 bases and J lost 1, with 13 bases in between. Study outcomes and limitations: TCR sequencing and HLA analysis covered a relatively small number of individuals.

RNA, at roughly 0.45 to 1 ug, was reverse transcribed with random hexamers. With immunoSEQ multiplex PCR, TCR beta CDR3 was amplified across 54 Vbeta and 13 Jbeta. One entry per CDR3 protein, called by TCRdb with MiXCR from the immunoSEQ multiplex PCR reads. The sample contains 350,000 to 550,000 distinct CDR3 sequences, approximately 85% of which appear only once. Sequencing input: CD8+ T cells from PBMCs. This receptor was identified in a human donor with multiple sclerosis. The chain carries TRBV27 and TRBJ1-1; D call uncertain. For the CDR3, the DNA is TGTGCCAGCACCTCCAAGGGCTCGAACACTGAAGCTTTCTTT. Amino acids: CASTSKGSNTEAFF.